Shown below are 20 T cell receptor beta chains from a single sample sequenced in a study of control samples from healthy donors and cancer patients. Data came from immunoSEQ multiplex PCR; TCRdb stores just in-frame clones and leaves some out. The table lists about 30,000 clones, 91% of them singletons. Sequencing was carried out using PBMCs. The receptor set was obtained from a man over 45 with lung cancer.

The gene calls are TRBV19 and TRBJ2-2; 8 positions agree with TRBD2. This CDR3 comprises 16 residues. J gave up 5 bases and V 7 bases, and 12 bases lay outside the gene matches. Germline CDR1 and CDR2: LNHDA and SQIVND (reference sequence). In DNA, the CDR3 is TGTGCCAGTAAGGCGGGGGGCTCCTCGAGGACCGGGGAGCTGTTTTTT. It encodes CASKAGGSSRTGELFF.

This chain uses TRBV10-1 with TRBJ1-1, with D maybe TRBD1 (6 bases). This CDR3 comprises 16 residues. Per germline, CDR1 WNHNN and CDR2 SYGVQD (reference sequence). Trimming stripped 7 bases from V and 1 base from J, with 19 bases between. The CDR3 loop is CASTPPGQGTNTEAFF. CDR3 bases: TGCGCCAGCACCCCCCCAGGGCAGGGGACGAACACTGAAGCTTTCTTT.

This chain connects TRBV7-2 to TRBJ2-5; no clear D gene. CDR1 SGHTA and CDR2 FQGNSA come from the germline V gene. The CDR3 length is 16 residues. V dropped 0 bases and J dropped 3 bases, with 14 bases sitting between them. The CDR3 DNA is TGTGCCAGCAGCTTAGCCCTCGATAGGGTGGAAGAGACCCAGTACTTC. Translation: CASSLALDRVEETQYF. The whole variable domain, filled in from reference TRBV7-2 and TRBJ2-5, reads GAGVSQSPSNKVTEKGKDVELRCDPISGHTALYWYRQSLGQGLEFLIYFQGNSAPDKSGLPSDRFSAERTGGSVSTLTIQRTQQEDSAVYLCASSLALDRVEETQYFGPGTRLLVL.

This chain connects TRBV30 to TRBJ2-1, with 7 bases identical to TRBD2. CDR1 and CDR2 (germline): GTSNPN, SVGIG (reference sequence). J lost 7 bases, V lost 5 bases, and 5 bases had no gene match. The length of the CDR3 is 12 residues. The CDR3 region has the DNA TGTGCCTGGGGGGAGGGGCGGAATGAGCAGTTCTTC. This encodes CAWGEGRNEQFF.

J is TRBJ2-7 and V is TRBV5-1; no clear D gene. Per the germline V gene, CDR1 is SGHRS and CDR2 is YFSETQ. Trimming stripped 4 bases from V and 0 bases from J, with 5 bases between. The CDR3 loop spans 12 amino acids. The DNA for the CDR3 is TGCGCCAGCAGCGTGAGCTCCTACGAGCAGTACTTC. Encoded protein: CASSVSSYEQYF.

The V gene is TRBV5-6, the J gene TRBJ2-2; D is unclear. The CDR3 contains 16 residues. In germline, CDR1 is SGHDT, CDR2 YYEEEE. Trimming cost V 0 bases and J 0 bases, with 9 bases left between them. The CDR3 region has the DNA TGTGCCAGCAGCTTGGTTGTTCTCGCGAACACCGGGGAGCTGTTTTTT. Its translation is CASSLVVLANTGELFF.

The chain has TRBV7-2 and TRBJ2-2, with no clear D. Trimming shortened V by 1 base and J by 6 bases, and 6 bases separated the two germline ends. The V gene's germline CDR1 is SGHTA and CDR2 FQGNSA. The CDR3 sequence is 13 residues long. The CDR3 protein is CASSLVGPGELFF. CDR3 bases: TGTGCCAGCAGCTTAGTTGGTCCCGGGGAGCTGTTTTTT.

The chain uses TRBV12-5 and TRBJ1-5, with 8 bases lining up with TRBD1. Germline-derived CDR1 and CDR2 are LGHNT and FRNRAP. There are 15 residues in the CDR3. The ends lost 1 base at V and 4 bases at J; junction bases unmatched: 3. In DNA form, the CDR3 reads TGTGCTAGTGGTTTGGGGGGACAGGAAAATCAGCCCCAGCATTTT. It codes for CASGLGGQENQPQHF.

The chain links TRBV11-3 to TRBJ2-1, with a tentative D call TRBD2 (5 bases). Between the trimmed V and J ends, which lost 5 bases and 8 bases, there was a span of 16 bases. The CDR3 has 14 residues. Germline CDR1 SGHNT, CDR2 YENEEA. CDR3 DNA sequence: TGTGCCAGCAGCCCCTCGTGGATTAGCGATGAGCAGTTCTTC. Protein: CASSPSWISDEQFF.

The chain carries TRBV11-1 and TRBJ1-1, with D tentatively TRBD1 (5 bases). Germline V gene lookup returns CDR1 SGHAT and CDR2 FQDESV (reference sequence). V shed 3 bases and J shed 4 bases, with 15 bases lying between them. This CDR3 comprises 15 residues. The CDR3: CASSLTELGVTEAFF. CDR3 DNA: TGTGCCAGCAGCTTGACAGAGCTCGGAGTCACTGAAGCTTTCTTT.

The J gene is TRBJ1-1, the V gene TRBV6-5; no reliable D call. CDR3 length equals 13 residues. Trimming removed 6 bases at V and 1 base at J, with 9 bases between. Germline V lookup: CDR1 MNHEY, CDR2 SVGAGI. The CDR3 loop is CASRYSGNTEAFF. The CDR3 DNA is TGTGCCAGCAGGTATTCAGGGAACACTGAAGCTTTCTTT.

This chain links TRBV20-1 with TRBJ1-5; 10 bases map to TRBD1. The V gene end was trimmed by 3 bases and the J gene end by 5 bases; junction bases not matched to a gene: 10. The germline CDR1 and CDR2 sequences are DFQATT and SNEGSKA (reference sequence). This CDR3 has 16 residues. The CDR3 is CSASSTWTGGDQPQHF. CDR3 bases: TGCAGTGCTAGTTCTACCTGGACAGGGGGGGATCAGCCCCAGCATTTT.

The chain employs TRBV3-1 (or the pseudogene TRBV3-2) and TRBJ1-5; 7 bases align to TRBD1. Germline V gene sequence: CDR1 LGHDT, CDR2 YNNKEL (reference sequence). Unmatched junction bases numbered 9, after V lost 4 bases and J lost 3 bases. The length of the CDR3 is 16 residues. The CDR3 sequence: CASSLSTGADNQPQHF. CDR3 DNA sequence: TGTGCCAGCAGCCTCTCCACAGGGGCCGACAATCAGCCCCAGCATTTT.

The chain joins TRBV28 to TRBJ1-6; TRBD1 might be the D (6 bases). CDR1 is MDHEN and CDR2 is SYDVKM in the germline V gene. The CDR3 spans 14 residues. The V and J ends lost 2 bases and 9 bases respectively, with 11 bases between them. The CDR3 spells CASSLRGFGSPLHF. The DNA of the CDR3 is TGTGCCAGCAGTTTAAGGGGGTTTGGTTCACCCCTCCACTTT. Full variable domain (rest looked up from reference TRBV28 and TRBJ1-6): DVKVTQSSRYLVKRTGEKVFLECVQDMDHENMFWYRQDPGLGLRLIYFSYDVKMKEKGDIPEGYSVSREKKERFSLILESASTNQTSMYLCASSLRGFGSPLHFGNGTRLTVT.

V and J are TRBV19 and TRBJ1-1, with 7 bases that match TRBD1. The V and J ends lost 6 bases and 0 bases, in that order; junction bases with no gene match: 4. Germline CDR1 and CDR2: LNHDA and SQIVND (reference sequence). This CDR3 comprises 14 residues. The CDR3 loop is CASSLDRVNTEAFF. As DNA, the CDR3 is TGTGCCAGTAGCCTCGACAGGGTGAACACTGAAGCTTTCTTT.

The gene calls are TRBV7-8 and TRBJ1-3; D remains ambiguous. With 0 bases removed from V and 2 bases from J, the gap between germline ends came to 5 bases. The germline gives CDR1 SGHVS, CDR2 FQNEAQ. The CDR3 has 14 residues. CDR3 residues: CASSLAVAGNTIYF. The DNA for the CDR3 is TGTGCCAGCAGCTTAGCAGTAGCTGGAAACACCATATATTTT.

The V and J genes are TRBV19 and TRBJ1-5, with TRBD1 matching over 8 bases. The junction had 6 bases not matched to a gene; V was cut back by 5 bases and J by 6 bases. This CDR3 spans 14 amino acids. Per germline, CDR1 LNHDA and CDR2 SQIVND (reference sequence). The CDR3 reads CASSVGQGPQPQHF. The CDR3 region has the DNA TGTGCCAGTAGTGTAGGACAGGGTCCTCAGCCCCAGCATTTT.

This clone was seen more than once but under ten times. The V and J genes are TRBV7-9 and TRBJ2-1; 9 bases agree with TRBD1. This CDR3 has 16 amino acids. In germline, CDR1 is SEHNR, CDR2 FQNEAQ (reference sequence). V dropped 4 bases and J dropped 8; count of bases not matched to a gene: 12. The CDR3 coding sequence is TGTGCCAGCAGCTCAGTCACAGGGGGCGCTTTGGATGAGCAGTTCTTC. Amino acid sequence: CASSSVTGGALDEQFF.

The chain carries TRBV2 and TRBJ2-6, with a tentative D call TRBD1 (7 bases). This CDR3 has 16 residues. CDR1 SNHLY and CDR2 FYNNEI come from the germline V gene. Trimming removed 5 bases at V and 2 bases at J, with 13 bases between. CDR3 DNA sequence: TGTGCCAGCAGTAACAGGGGACTTCCTGGGGCCAACGTCCTGACTTTC. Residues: CASSNRGLPGANVLTF.

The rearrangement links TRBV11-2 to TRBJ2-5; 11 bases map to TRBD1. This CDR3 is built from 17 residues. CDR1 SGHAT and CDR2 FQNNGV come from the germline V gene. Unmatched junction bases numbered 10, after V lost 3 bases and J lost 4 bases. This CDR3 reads CASSFQTSGTGGETQYF. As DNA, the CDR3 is TGTGCCAGCAGCTTCCAGACTTCCGGGACAGGGGGAGAGACCCAGTACTTC.